This T cell receptor beta chain is drawn from a study of cytomegalovirus exposure and HLA in healthy donors. General study points: Because they were indistinguishable, some V segments, including TRBV6-2 and TRBV6-3, were excluded.

Both 60 Vbeta primers and 13 Jbeta primers went into the PCR. Assay used: immunoSEQ multiplex PCR; TCRdb lists only in-frame clones, some missing. The table shows roughly 150,000 clones, with roughly 80% occurring only once. In the case of this clone: Its antigen is unidentified.

This CDR3 contains 13 residues. Trimming took off 3 bases at V and 7 bases at J, with 13 bases between the two ends. Germline V lookup: CDR1 SQVTM, CDR2 ANQGSEA. Donors were ostensibly healthy at sampling, although undocumented immune exposures were probable. The sequencing sample was made of PBMCs. The sequence derives from a male donor in good health and CMV-seronegative. The chain carries TRBV29-1 and TRBJ1-5, with a weak D call TRBD1 (6 bases). The CDR3 spells CSVEQGIGQPQHF. As DNA, the CDR3 is TGCAGCGTTGAGCAGGGGATCGGCCAGCCCCAGCATTTT.